This entry concerns a single TCR beta chain. The antigen is not known. Clones were sequenced by immunoSEQ multiplex PCR, and TCRdb holds only the in-frame ones, with some missing. This sample has 950,000 to 1,200,000 clones; 70% to 85% occur once, and the top ten carry over 0.8%. A split of CD4+ cells into CD45RA+ naive and CD45RA-negative memory subsets was performed. This sample is drawn from a study of shared clonotypes between healthy human individuals. Overall study: CD4 naive and memory got three plates each, CD8 naive two, CD8 memory one.

Study outcomes and limitations: Generally, naive subsets (rather than memory subsets) showed larger estimated richness. Sequencing of the sorted subsets was shown by rarefaction to be incomplete despite large depth.

The ends lost 4 bases at V and 0 bases at J; junction bases unmatched: 3. This CDR3 has 15 amino acids. The V gene's germline CDR1 is SGDLS and CDR2 YYNGEE. This clonotype was sampled from a man between 18 and 35 years old in good health. Some clones in this sample may be carry-over from other donors' samples. V and J are TRBV9 and TRBJ2-7; TRBD2 matches at 11 bases. The sequencing input was memory CD4+ T cells from PBMCs. Subset: CD45RA-negative fraction. DNA for the CDR3: TGTGCCAGCAGCCGACTAGCGGGGACCTCCTACGAGCAGTACTTC. The encoded protein is CASSRLAGTSYEQYF. The full variable domain, in which reference TRBV9 and TRBJ2-7 provide the parts outside the CDR3, is DSGVTQTPKHLITATGQRVTLRCSPRSGDLSVYWYQQSLDQGLQFLIQYYNGEERAKGNILERFSAQQFPDLHSELNLSSLELGDSALYFCASSRLAGTSYEQYFGPGTRLTVT.